This entry is about one T cell receptor (beta chain). The V end was cut by 7 bases, the J end by 7 bases, with 8 bases between. This CDR3 has 12 residues. The entry originates in a study of control samples from healthy donors and cancer patients. Assay used: immunoSEQ multiplex PCR; TCRdb lists only in-frame clones, some missing. The sample lists 350,000 to 450,000 clones, around 90% occurring once. The clonotype comes from a man between 40 and 49 years old with head and neck cancer. This sequence joins TRBV12-3 or TRBV12-4 and TRBJ1-6, with D perhaps matching TRBD1 (5 bases). Sample: PBMCs. DNA of the CDR3: TGTGCCAGCACCGGGGGGAATTCACCCCTCCACTTT. It yields the protein CASTGGNSPLHF.